The T cell receptor beta chain described here comes from a study of somatic mutations in cytotoxic T cells in rheumatoid arthritis (dated by TCRdb to about 2017). Broadly, across the study: Some V beta antibody-stained T-cell populations were flow-sorted on a FACSAria II or Sony SH800 at nearly 100% purity, and sorted V beta1+ cells also underwent TCRB sequencing. A total of 65 rheumatoid arthritis patients and under 25 healthy controls underwent TCRB deep sequencing. Median age was essentially the same in the patient group and the control group. Whether expanded CD8+ T-cell clones in untreated, newly diagnosed rheumatoid arthritis carry somatic mutations was the study question, and clonality was characterized with TCRB deep sequencing. The investigation overall reported the following: CD8+ T-cell clonality did not differ significantly between rheumatoid arthritis patients and age-matched healthy controls. The finding that TRBV07 was slightly underrepresented in patients was left unadjusted for multiple comparisons. The largest CD8+ clone made up more than 20% of CD8+ cells in about an eighth of the 65 patients, and blood and synovial fluid shared several identical CD8+ TCRB sequences. It was unknown which antigens the expanded CD8+ clones targeted, and their absence from virus-specific databases did not exclude viral specificity. In patients, CD8+ clonality rose with age (Spearman r of about 0.53), which was not the case in healthy controls.

Buffy coats from approximately 22 blood donors served as healthy controls, a group that was 45% to 70% female with a median age of 56 years (range about 21-75). Flow cytometry confirmed the purity of CD4+ and CD8+ cells that had been isolated by positive magnetic bead selection on an AutoMACS. Ficoll-Paque PLUS density gradient separation was used to isolate peripheral blood mononuclear cells. DNA from CD4-enriched, CD8-enriched or PBMC samples was extracted using Nucleospin Tissue or Tissue XS kits and then quantified on a Qubit 2.0 fluorometer. CDR1 and CDR2 are drawn from the germline V gene (reference sequence): MNHEY, SMNVEV. Reading from cysteine to phenylalanine, the CDR3 counts 13 amino acids. CDR3 DNA only is kept here, 39 bases in frame from base 1. Sequencing of TCRB CDR3 was done on genomic DNA with the immunoSEQ assay. In the original analysis: Nothing other than productive TCRB rearrangements was included in the analyses. Clonality was expressed as a Shannon entropy-based productive clonality index, with each clone defined by a unique TCRB CDR3 sequence. To calculate repertoire overlap between two samples, the template counts of each clone were considered relative to each sample's total templates. Flow cytometry-measured V-gene usage correlated with V-gene usage from TCRB sequencing, with a Spearman r of less than 0.65. TCRdb limited this immuneACCESS table to in-frame rearrangements with V and J called. A share of clones is missing; checked studies link under half to unresolved V genes, and the rest is unexplained. That table supplies the V and J calls and clone size; D and trimming were determined from the DNA. A total of more than 20,000 clones appear in this sample, roughly 82% of them only once. The ten most abundant clones make up over 4% of the sample.

In the case of this clone: It has no known antigen specificity. A read error may account for a junction end that differs from germline.

The sequence links TRBV27 to TRBJ1-2; the D region possibly corresponds to TRBD1 (6 bases align). The sequence derives from a man in his fifties or sixties in good health. Sequencing was done on a sample of CD8+ T cells sorted from blood. The DNA is TGTGCCAGCAAATCCCCAGGGGACTATGGGTACACCTTC. Protein translation: CASKSPGDYGYTF.